This TCR beta chain was sequenced for a study of OX40 agonist ivuxolimab in advanced cancers. As for the study in general: Every 2 weeks, patients got intravenous ivuxolimab at one of six dose levels (0.01-10 mg/kg). Among those treated, three patients had partial responses, one with hepatocellular carcinoma and two with cutaneous melanoma. Study-level findings and limits: In the 0.1-3.0 mg/kg groups, partial responders showed among the lowest expansion.

Patients were ruled out by autoimmune disease history or systemic immunosuppression. A note on this clone: Its antigen is currently unknown.

Measured with immunoSEQ multiplex PCR; TCRdb has only the in-frame clones, and not every one. The sample has some 95,000 clones, about nine tenths seen once. Specimen: CD4+ or CD8+ T cells sorted from blood, collected in a trial of the OX40 agonist ivuxolimab. The TCR originated in an adult with an advanced solid tumor such as melanoma, head and neck, liver or kidney cancer.

The DNA for the CDR3 is TGTGCCAGCAGTTTACCTTCGTACGGGAGGAACGAGCAGTACTTC. Encoded protein: CASSLPSYGRNEQYF. The rearrangement uses TRBV28 and TRBJ2-7; TRBD2 matches at 7 bases. This CDR3 spans 15 amino acids. The germline V gene encodes CDR1 MDHEN and CDR2 SYDVKM. The J segment lost 5 bases and the V segment lost 2 bases, leaving 9 bases of the junction unmatched. The full variable domain, with the rest looked up from reference TRBV28 and TRBJ2-7, is DVKVTQSSRYLVKRTGEKVFLECVQDMDHENMFWYRQDPGLGLRLIYFSYDVKMKEKGDIPEGYSVSREKKERFSLILESASTNQTSMYLCASSLPSYGRNEQYFGPGTRLTVT.